The text below deals with one T cell receptor (beta chain). It lacks a known antigen. The record has no base qualities; no much larger clone is one base away. The data originate from a study of cytomegalovirus exposure and HLA in healthy donors (dated by TCRdb to the late 2010s). About the study as a whole: An earlier analysis of 587 of the donors reported 276 Gb of sequence data and 117 million unique TCR beta sequences obtained from some 170 million T cells. Approximately 310 gigabases of sequencing data and approximately 93 million unique TCR sequences were included in an early release covering around 650 HLA-typed donors. Of the roughly 400 genotyped donors, roughly 76% were placed in the genetic ancestry cluster associated with self-reported Caucasian donors. The aim of the study was to test whether cataloging public T cell receptors could identify signatures of past pathogen exposure. The study used immunosequencing to profile the T cell repertoires of some 600 subjects and linked those repertoires to cytomegalovirus serostatus. Along with the roughly 670-subject first cohort, a separate validation cohort of over a hundred different subjects was used. To predict cytomegalovirus infection status, the study brought together high-throughput TCR immunosequencing, statistical association of individual TCRs with disease status, and machine learning. A later analysis re-examined previously published TCR beta repertoires from several hundred donors and added high-resolution HLA genotyping to investigate patterns of TCR occurrence. The later analysis used no new phenotypic data to find candidate immune exposures, relying instead on TCR beta sequences and their occurrence across donors. An earlier analysis of 587 of the donors used high-throughput TCR beta sequencing to judge whether each TCR beta V gene segment behaved as functional or pseudogenic. Donor age, sex, ethnicity and CMV serostatus were compiled together with the repertoire data. Genome-wide SNP genotypes for about 65% of the 666 donors were used in a later genetic analysis, which treated that subset as a discovery cohort. All discovery cohort repertoires had been generated using a single sequencing platform. HLA typing included class I and class II loci at four-digit resolution. Typing coverage varied by locus: roughly 620-630 donors for A, B, C, DRB1 and DQB1; 500 to 550 for DQA1; about 590 for DPA1; around 490 for DPB1. About 5 DR-DQ haplotypes were handled as single units for association and clustering, since linkage in the cohort was strong. Among roughly 400 genotyped donors of the cohort, an average of about 220,000 unique TCR beta nucleotide sequences was sequenced per donor, of which roughly 18% were non-productive. Paper-wide results and their limitations: Broadly in line with IMGT annotations, most TCR beta V segments showed up in productive rearrangements about 90% or about 30% of the time in an earlier analysis of several hundred of the donors. A total of 150 to 200 TCR beta chains were listed by the study as associated with cytomegalovirus. Three of the identified cytomegalovirus-associated TCR beta chains were confirmed in vitro to be specific for cytomegalovirus antigens. When HLA alleles, especially DR and DQ, strongly co-occurred, TCR associations were difficult to assign to individual alleles. A later analysis found that TCR association rates varied across HLA loci, with DRB1 alleles showing the most associated TCRs and HLA-C alleles the fewest. In a later analysis, HLA-associated TCR beta chains showed more clonal expansion and lower generation probabilities than non-associated chains that were equally common. The cohort was sequenced for TCR beta chains only, and without alpha or paired-chain data the features that could be detected were limited. While some public TCRs were present in many individuals, most TCR sequences turned up only very rarely across donors. Immune exposure information for the cohort was limited to CMV serostatus. A further reported finding was that TCR beta sequences accurately predicted the HLA-A and HLA-B alleles for most subjects in the first cohort. Roughly uniform sequencing depth across donors was assumed in presence/absence analyses, although this assumption may not hold. A later analysis found that most CMV-associated TCR beta chains appeared HLA-restricted, with HLA associations seemingly driven largely by CMV exposure. In a later analysis, several top co-occurrence clusters were reported to appear linked to parvovirus B19, influenza, CMV and Epstein-Barr virus. It was suggested by the authors that the approach could potentially be generalized to other disease states and immunological phenotypes. According to a later genetic analysis, donors in an Asian-associated ancestry cluster had fewer N-insertions in productive TCRs than the approximately 670-donor mean. A cluster of highly shared sequence variants was judged likely to be a technical artifact of the sequencing pipeline. Linkage disequilibrium might explain the correlated functional status among segregating V segments, but an unknown experimental factor could not be ruled out. Around 16 rarely observed V segments, including chromosome 9 orphons, were excluded from the earlier analysis of just under 600 of the donors because counts were too low. Some IMGT-functional V segments, including TRBV6-2 and TRBV6-3, could not be told apart with the 87-base-pair reads, so those segments were excluded. Because HLA typing was missing for some donors at each locus, association tests included only the typed subset. V-gene and J-gene trimming of TCR beta chains was associated with a missense DCLRE1C variant in a later genetic analysis, and the association was replicated in an independent cohort. Specific HLA alleles were associated with 16,951 TCR beta sequences at a false discovery rate of 0.05 in a later analysis. The classifier was reported to diagnose cytomegalovirus status with high specificity and sensitivity in both the original and validation cohorts.

The cohort was made up of around 720 healthy bone marrow donors. At the time of sampling, every cohort member was nominally healthy, though immune exposures that went unrecorded were likely present. The donor tested CMV seropositive and was one of the 289 seropositive cohort members. Each donor provided a peripheral blood sample, and peripheral blood mononuclear cells were used for TCR beta sequencing. The Qiagen DNeasy Blood Extraction Kit was used to extract genomic DNA from the blood cell samples. From the germline V gene, CDR1 is SGHTA and CDR2 is FQGNSA. Measured from the cysteine to the phenylalanine, the CDR3 is 13 residues long. CDR3 DNA is the only sequence kept; it has 39 bases, read in frame from the first base. Libraries were made using the immunoSEQ multiplex PCR assay. For the multiplex PCR, a mixture combining 60 forward primers for TCR Vbeta segments and 13 reverse primers for TCR Jbeta segments was used. The CDR3 region of rearranged TCR beta genes was amplified from genomic DNA by a multiplex PCR assay. The amplified TCR beta libraries were sequenced on the Illumina HiSeq System as 87-base-pair reads. Regarding the original processing steps: Across the 600 to 700 repertoires, a later analysis counted roughly 84 million unique TCR beta chains, some 11 million of which were shared by at least two donors. A nearest-neighbor algorithm error-corrected the raw reads and collapsed the reads into unique sequences, merging closely related sequences to remove PCR and sequencing errors. To assign V, D and J gene segments, CDR3 sequences were aligned to IMGT reference sequences. For a sequence to be retained, a match of at least six nucleotides was required to both a V gene segment and a J gene segment. Rearrangements were classified as productive when the CDR3 lacked stop codons and remained in frame with V and J, and all other rearrangements were classified as non-productive. Following IMGT convention, CDR3 was defined as the stretch from the second conserved V-encoded cysteine to the conserved J-encoded phenylalanine. In an earlier analysis of 550 to 650 of the donors, sequences lacking an unambiguous match to a single V gene segment were excluded. In an earlier analysis of 587 of the donors, a V segment was called functional when productive rearrangements were above 56.7%, and segregating when the standard deviation between donors exceeded 5%. A statistical classification framework was built to diagnose cytomegalovirus status from the catalog of TCR beta chain sequences. In a later analysis, V and J genes were assigned by comparing TCR nucleotide sequences against IMGT/GENE-DB human TR gene sequences. The TCRdist pipeline was used in a later analysis to assign CDR3 sequences and most-parsimonious VDJ recombination scenarios. In a later analysis, every TCR beta chain was defined by the combination of its CDR3 amino acid sequence and its V-gene family, and reads without a unique V-gene family were dropped. A later analysis removed 550 to 700 highly shared, low-generation-probability nucleotide sequences to deal with suspected cross-contamination and a sequencing artifact. In a later analysis, a clonal expansion index was calculated for each public chain from normalized within-repertoire ranks of inferred template counts. In a later analysis, generation probabilities were computed using a VDJ recombination model fitted to out-of-frame rearrangements, and the results were checked against IGoR. In a later analysis, hypergeometric tests were used to score TCR-TCR, TCR-HLA and TCR-CMV co-occurrence, with a repertoire-size bias correction applied to TCR pairs. In a later analysis, false discovery rates were estimated by permuting HLA or CMV assignments 20 times. In a later analysis, co-occurring TCRs were grouped with DBSCAN, and TCRdist sequence similarity was added when clustering was performed within HLA-allele-positive subsets. Repertoires with fewer than 30,000 or more than 120,000 public chains, plus five repertoires with anomalous nucleotide sharing, were excluded from co-occurrence clustering. TCRdb stores this immuneACCESS table with in-frame sequences only. Part of the clones is absent; in the studies checked, under half of the shortfall reflects unresolved V genes, and no reason is known for the rest. The V and J calls and clone size are taken from that table; D and trimming were inferred from the DNA. This sample gives about 190,000 clones in total; 70% to 80% of them show up just once. The biggest ten clones account for less than 2.5% of the sample.

The receptor comes from a woman aged 30 to 39 in good health and CMV-seropositive. Sequencing was done on a sample of PBMCs. The rearranged segments are TRBV7-2 and TRBJ2-7; D gene: possibly TRBD2, on 5 matching bases. The CDR3 corresponds to CASRTASSYEQYF. In nucleotides, the sequence is TGTGCTTCCCGGACTGCTAGCTCCTACGAGCAGTACTTC. Outside the CDR3, residues come from the reference TRBV7-2 and TRBJ2-7 proteins, so the full variable domain is: GAGVSQSPSNKVTEKGKDVELRCDPISGHTALYWYRQSLGQGLEFLIYFQGNSAPDKSGLPSDRFSAERTGGSVSTLTIQRTQQEDSAVYLCASRTASSYEQYFGPGTRLTVT.